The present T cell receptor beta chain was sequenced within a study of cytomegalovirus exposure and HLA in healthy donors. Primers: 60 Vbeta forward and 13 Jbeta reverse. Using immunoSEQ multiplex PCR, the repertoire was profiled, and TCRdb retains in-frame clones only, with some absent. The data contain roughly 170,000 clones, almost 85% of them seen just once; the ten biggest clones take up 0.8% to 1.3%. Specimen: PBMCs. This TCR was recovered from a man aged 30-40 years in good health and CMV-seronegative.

CDR3 sequence: CASSQGTVEKLFF. CDR3 bases: TGTGCCAGCAGCCAAGGAACAGTTGAAAAACTGTTTTTT. J is TRBJ1-4 and V is TRBV4-2, with D unresolved. This CDR3 contains 13 residues. Trimming took 1 base from V and 7 from J, leaving 7 bases between them. The germline V gene has CDR1 LGHNA and CDR2 YNFKEQ.